These 21 T cell receptor beta chains came from one sample sequenced in a study of OX40 agonist ivuxolimab in advanced cancers. The protocol was immunoSEQ multiplex PCR, while the TCRdb copy is restricted to in-frame clones and leaves out a portion. The repertoire has 60,000 to 95,000 clones, over 75% of them found once; the top ten carry 0.55% to 0.7%. Sequencing was performed on CD4+ or CD8+ T cells sorted from blood, taken in a trial of the OX40 agonist ivuxolimab. These receptors originate from an adult with an advanced solid tumor such as melanoma, head and neck, liver or kidney cancer.

The chain links TRBV10-3 to TRBJ1-1; possibly TRBD1 for D (6 bases). V dropped 11 bases and J dropped 4 bases, with 17 bases sitting between them. The CDR3 spans 13 residues. Germline V gene sequence: CDR1 ENHRY, CDR2 SYGVKD. CDR3 region: CAGQGSGSTEAFF. The DNA of the CDR3 is TGTGCCGGCCAGGGGTCGGGGAGCACTGAAGCTTTCTTT.

This clone was detected only once. Compared with germline, one end of the junction differs, possibly owing to a read error. The chain couples TRBV6-5 to TRBJ1-5, with 7 bases identical to TRBD1. The length of the CDR3 is 16 residues. Germline V gives CDR1 MNHEY, CDR2 SVGAGI. The CDR3 reads CASRYFDRVSNQPQHF. CDR3 DNA sequence: TGTGCCAGCAGGTACTTTGACAGGGTTAGCAATCAGCCCCAGCATTTT.

The chain combines TRBV7-8 with TRBJ1-5; maybe TRBD1 (5 bases). V shed 1 base and J shed 1 base, with 14 bases lying between them. The germline V gene encodes CDR1 SGHVS and CDR2 FQNEAQ. This CDR3 region has 17 residues. The CDR3 nucleotides read TGTGCCAGCAGCTTAGTGAGTCTTCCAGGGAGCAATCAGCCCCAGCATTTT. Residues: CASSLVSLPGSNQPQHF.

The chain links TRBV9 to TRBJ2-1, with D unresolved. Germline CDR1 and CDR2: SGDLS and YYNGEE. CDR3 length: 13 amino acids. Trimming shortened V by 2 bases and J by 6 bases, and 9 bases separated the two germline ends. CDR3 DNA sequence: TGTGCCAGCAGCGTCCGAGTTTCCAATGAGCAGTTCTTC. Amino acid sequence: CASSVRVSNEQFF.

The chain is built from TRBV5-8 and TRBJ1-3; D call uncertain. V lost 4 bases and J lost 0, with 8 bases in between. This CDR3 has 14 residues. Germline CDR1 is SGHTS and CDR2 is YDEGEE. CDR3 coding DNA: TGTGCCAGCAGCGATACAACCTCTGGAAACACCATATATTTT. Amino acids: CASSDTTSGNTIYF.

This clone was recorded only once. The rearrangement links TRBV19 to TRBJ2-1, with D possibly TRBD2 on 6 matching bases. V was shortened by 3 bases and J by 4 bases, with 10 bases between the two germline ends. Germline-derived CDR1 and CDR2 are LNHDA and SQIVND (reference sequence). The CDR3 loop spans 14 amino acids. The CDR3 loop reads CASSMGREYNEQFF. CDR3 nucleotides: TGTGCCAGTAGTATGGGACGGGAGTACAATGAGCAGTTCTTC.

This rearrangement joins TRBV19 to TRBJ1-5; D call uncertain. Germline V gene lookup returns CDR1 LNHDA and CDR2 SQIVND (reference sequence). Trimming stripped 7 bases from V and 2 bases from J, with 9 bases between. The CDR3 is 13 amino acids. CDR3 DNA sequence: TGTGCCAGTAATTTGGGTCGCAATCAGCCCCAGCATTTT. As protein: CASNLGRNQPQHF.

V usage is TRBV29-1 and J usage is TRBJ1-2; D uncertain. With 4 bases removed from V and 2 bases from J, the gap between germline ends came to 8 bases. Germline V gene data show CDR1 as SQVTM and CDR2 as ANQGSEA. The CDR3 contains 12 residues. The DNA of the CDR3 is TGCAGCGTTGGTTCCGGGAACTATGGCTACACCTTC. Translating gives CSVGSGNYGYTF.

The V and J genes are TRBV27 and TRBJ2-1; D not certain. V lost 3 bases and J 0 bases, leaving 6 bases between the germline ends. The CDR3 is made up of 14 amino acids. Germline V gives CDR1 MNHEY, CDR2 SMNVEV (reference sequence). CDR3 bases: TGTGCCAGCAGTTTCATGAGCTCCTACAATGAGCAGTTCTTC. Residues: CASSFMSSYNEQFF.

The chain couples TRBV7-2 to TRBJ1-2, with D perhaps matching TRBD1 (6 bases). Trimming shortened V by 1 base and J by 8 bases, and 14 bases separated the two germline ends. Germline V gene sequence: CDR1 SGHTA, CDR2 FQGNSA. CDR3 length equals 14 residues. The CDR3: CASSLDRQGSGYTF. The DNA of the CDR3 is TGTGCCAGCAGCTTAGATCGGCAGGGGTCCGGCTACACCTTC.

This clone was seen only a few times. The chain has TRBV19 and TRBJ1-6; D is perhaps TRBD1 (5 bases). Between the trimmed V and J ends, which lost 7 bases and 5 bases, there was a span of 12 bases. The length of the CDR3 is 14 residues. Germline lookup yields CDR1 LNHDA and CDR2 SQIVND (reference sequence). This CDR3 reads CASTGTFNNSPLHF. For the CDR3, the DNA is TGTGCCAGTACCGGGACGTTTAATAATTCACCCCTCCACTTT.

The V gene is TRBV9, the J gene TRBJ1-4, with D tentatively TRBD1 (6 bases). The germline CDR1 and CDR2 sequences are SGDLS and YYNGEE. CDR3 length: 14 residues. V dropped 4 bases and J dropped 5 bases, with 12 bases sitting between them. CDR3 in amino acids: CASSRQAANEKLFF. The CDR3 DNA sequence: TGTGCCAGCAGCAGACAGGCTGCGAATGAAAAACTGTTTTTT.

The chain recombines TRBV7-9 with TRBJ1-2; tentatively, D is TRBD1 (5 bases). CDR3 size: 15 residues. Germline V gene lookup returns CDR1 SEHNR and CDR2 FQNEAQ (reference sequence). V lost 1 base and J 2 bases, leaving 11 bases between the germline ends. The CDR3 sequence: CASSLVDRQNYGYTF. DNA of the CDR3: TGTGCCAGCAGCTTAGTAGATAGACAGAACTATGGCTACACCTTC.

The chain employs TRBV16 and TRBJ1-2; D gene uncertain. V lost 2 bases, J lost 2 bases, and 9 bases lay in between. The CDR3 runs 14 residues. Per the germline V gene, CDR1 is KGHSY and CDR2 is FQNENV. Written as DNA, the CDR3 is TGTGCCAGCAGCCAAGGCGAACGGAACTATGGCTACACCTTC. The encoded protein is CASSQGERNYGYTF.

The gene calls are TRBV7-6 and TRBJ1-5; D is ambiguous. With 2 bases removed from V and 6 bases from J, the gap between germline ends came to 11 bases. Looked up from germline, CDR1 is SGHVS and CDR2 is FNYEAQ. The CDR3 is made up of 14 amino acids. Here the CDR3 DNA reads TGTGCCAGCAGCTTATCAGCCGGACCTCAGCCCCAGCATTTT. Translation gives CASSLSAGPQPQHF. Full variable domain (remainder filled in from reference TRBV7-6 and TRBJ1-5): GAGVSQSPRYKVTKRGQDVALRCDPISGHVSLYWYRQALGQGPEFLTYFNYEAQQDKSGLPNDRFSAERPEGSISTLTIQRTEQRDSAMYRCASSLSAGPQPQHFGDGTRLSIL.

This clone occurred once. This chain links TRBV5-1 with TRBJ2-3; D is ambiguous. Per the germline V gene, CDR1 is SGHRS and CDR2 is YFSETQ. V lost 0 bases, J lost 0 bases, and 5 bases lay in between. The CDR3 has 14 residues. CDR3: CASSLGRSTDTQYF. The CDR3 DNA is TGCGCCAGCAGCTTGGGGCGCAGCACAGATACGCAGTATTTT. The variable domain in full, completed from reference TRBV5-1 and TRBJ2-3, reads KAGVTQTPRYLIKTRGQQVTLSCSPISGHRSVSWYQQTPGQGLQFLFEYFSETQRNKGNFPGRFSGRQFSNSRSEMNVSTLELGDSALYLCASSLGRSTDTQYFGPGTRLTVL.

This clone has only one observation. The V call is TRBV6-6, the J call TRBJ2-2, with unresolved D. The germline gives CDR1 MNHNY, CDR2 SVGAGI (reference sequence). V lost 2 bases and J lost 6, with 7 bases in between. CDR3 length: 13 residues. In nucleotides, the CDR3 is TGTGCCAGCAGTTACCCCGGTCCCGGGGAGCTGTTTTTT. Amino acids: CASSYPGPGELFF.

The chain employs TRBV4-3 and TRBJ1-4; 8 bases fit TRBD1. The CDR3 runs to 15 residues. Germline V gene lookup returns CDR1 LGHNA and CDR2 YSLEER. V shed 4 bases, J shed 4 bases, and the junction held 5 bases outside the gene matches. CDR3 bases: TGCGCCAGCAGCCCCCGGGACAGGCTTAATGAAAAACTGTTTTTT. Translating gives CASSPRDRLNEKLFF.

The CDR3 reads CASTRGQGAGYTF. CDR3 bases: TGCGCCAGCACTAGAGGACAGGGTGCTGGCTACACCTTC. V is TRBV10-1 and J is TRBJ1-2; 8 bases are a match to TRBD1. The trim removed 7 bases at V and 7 bases at J, leaving 8 bases unmatched. Germline V gene sequence: CDR1 WNHNN, CDR2 SYGVQD (reference sequence). The length of the CDR3 is 13 residues.

V gene TRBV6-1 combines with J gene TRBJ1-5; no firm D call. V was shortened by 4 bases and J by 2 bases, with 18 bases between the two germline ends. Germline CDR1 reads MNHNS; CDR2 reads SASEGT. This CDR3 has 17 residues. The CDR3 loop is CASSAARAGVGNQPQHF. The CDR3 DNA sequence: TGTGCCAGCAGTGCGGCGAGGGCGGGTGTGGGCAATCAGCCCCAGCATTTT.

The chain couples TRBV30 to TRBJ2-7, with unresolved D. CDR1 is GTSNPN and CDR2 is SVGIG in the germline V gene (reference sequence). This CDR3 contains 13 residues. Deletions cut 1 base from V and 1 base from J, with 8 bases between. CDR3 nucleotides: TGTGCCTGGAGTGCTTGGCAGTCCTACGAGCAGTACTTC. Translation: CAWSAWQSYEQYF.